This T cell receptor (beta chain) was profiled in a study of T cell responses to AZD1222 COVID-19 vaccine. Measured with immunoSEQ multiplex PCR; TCRdb has only the in-frame clones, and not every one. The table shows tens of thousands of clones, with around 90% occurring only once. The V and J ends lost 4 bases and 4 bases, in that order; junction bases with no gene match: 7. Germline CDR1 and CDR2: MGHRA and YSYEKL. The CDR3 runs to 16 residues. This TCR was recovered from an adult in good health. The chain employs TRBV4-1 and TRBJ1-2; 12 bases line up with TRBD1. The starting material was peripheral blood, obtained on day 0 of AZD1222 vaccination. In DNA form, the CDR3 reads TGCGCCAGCAGCCTGGGACAGGGGGCGCAGGGCTATGGCTACACCTTC. Encoded protein: CASSLGQGAQGYGYTF.